This is a list of T cell receptor beta chains from one sample in a study of shared clonotypes between healthy human individuals. Only in-frame clones appear in the TCRdb table, and some are missing; sequencing was by immunoSEQ multiplex PCR. The table lists a few million clones, over 90% of them singletons. Sequencing was performed on naive CD4+ T cells from PBMCs. The source of these receptors is a man between 18 and 29 years old in good health. Some clones in this sample may be carry-over from other donors' samples. The CDR3 runs from the conserved cysteine through the conserved F or W. The D gene is left open where the match is weak. The size field is filled for only some rows; it gives once, few, many or a size class.

J: TRBJ2-7
V: TRBV4-1
D: TRBD1
length: 15
size: .
DNA: TGCGCCAGCAGCCAAGCCGGGACAGGGGCCTACGAGCAGTACTTC
CDR3: CASSQAGTGAYEQYF

J: TRBJ1-2
V: TRBV19
D: .
length: 16
size: .
DNA: TGTGCCAGTAAGGAAAACGGCAGGCAGTTCAACTATGGCTACACCTTC
CDR3: CASKENGRQFNYGYTF

J: TRBJ2-1
V: TRBV25-1
D: .
length: 18
size: .
DNA: TGTGCCAGCAAAAACGAGTGGGGGGTTAAAGCGGAACGGAATGAGCAGTTCTTC
CDR3: CASKNEWGVKAERNEQFF

J: TRBJ2-6
V: TRBV19
D: .
length: 15
size: once
DNA: TGTGCCAGACCCTGGGCCTCCTCTGGGGCCAACGTCCTGACTTTC
CDR3: CARPWASSGANVLTF

J: TRBJ2-1
V: TRBV7-6
D: .
length: 14
size: .
DNA: TGTGCCAGCAGCTACCAAGACAGTTACAATGAGCAGTTCTTC
CDR3: CASSYQDSYNEQFF

J: TRBJ1-1
V: TRBV29-1
D: .
length: 11
size: .
DNA: TGCAGCGTTGCCCGGGACACTGAAGCTTTCTTT
CDR3: CSVARDTEAFF

J: TRBJ1-1
V: TRBV6-5
D: .
length: 12
size: .
DNA: TGTGCCAACAACAGCAAGAACACTGAAGCTTTCTTT
CDR3: CANNSKNTEAFF

J: TRBJ2-7
V: TRBV6-5
D: TRBD2
length: 15
size: .
DNA: TGTGCCAGCAGCTCGGGGCCTAGCGGGAGGCGGGAGCAGTACTTC
CDR3: CASSSGPSGRREQYF

J: TRBJ2-7
V: TRBV18
D: .
length: 15
size: .
DNA: TGTGCCAGCTCACCCCGGACAGCGAGCTCCTACGAGCAGTACTTC
CDR3: CASSPRTASSYEQYF

J: TRBJ1-5
V: TRBV28
D: .
length: 14
size: few
DNA: TGTGCCAGCAGATGGACAGAAAGCAATCAGCCCCAGCATTTT
CDR3: CASRWTESNQPQHF

J: TRBJ2-7
V: TRBV7-9
D: .
length: 12
size: .
DNA: TGTGCCAGCAGCTCCCTCTCGTACGAGCAGTACTTC
CDR3: CASSSLSYEQYF

J: TRBJ1-6
V: TRBV30
D: .
length: 13
size: .
DNA: TGTGCCTGGGGGGACACCGATAATTCACCCCTCCACTTT
CDR3: CAWGDTDNSPLHF

J: TRBJ2-7
V: TRBV7-3
D: TRBD1
length: 13
size: .
DNA: TGTGCCAGCACCTTCGGGACAGGGGCTCCCCAGTACTTC
CDR3: CASTFGTGAPQYF

J: TRBJ2-3
V: TRBV28
D: .
length: 16
size: .
DNA: TGTGCCAGCTTCCCGGCCCAGTACACTAGCACAGATACGCAGTATTTT
CDR3: CASFPAQYTSTDTQYF

J: TRBJ1-3
V: TRBV30
D: TRBD1
length: 14
size: .
DNA: TGTGCCTGGAGTGTACAGGGGGCGCGGGACACCATATATTTT
CDR3: CAWSVQGARDTIYF

J: TRBJ2-7
V: TRBV30
D: .
length: 12
size: .
DNA: TGTGCCTGGAGTGTTTTAGAATACGAGCAGTACTTC
CDR3: CAWSVLEYEQYF

J: TRBJ2-5
V: TRBV15
D: .
length: 13
size: .
DNA: TGTGCCACCGCCCTGGTGGGAAGAGAGACCCAGTACTTC
CDR3: CATALVGRETQYF

J: TRBJ1-4
V: TRBV7-9
D: TRBD1
length: 15
size: .
DNA: TGTGCCAGCAGCCCCCGACAGGGATCGGATGAAAAACTGTTTTTT
CDR3: CASSPRQGSDEKLFF

J: TRBJ2-3
V: TRBV10-3
D: .
length: 14
size: .
DNA: TGTGCCATCAGTCAAGGGGGGAGCACAGATACGCAGTATTTT
CDR3: CAISQGGSTDTQYF

J: TRBJ2-3
V: TRBV5-1
D: .
length: 16
size: .
DNA: TGCGCCAGCAGCTTGGACCCCACTCCCCTTGGGGATACGCAGTATTTT
CDR3: CASSLDPTPLGDTQYF

J: TRBJ1-5
V: TRBV28
D: .
length: 18
size: .
DNA: TGTGCCAGCAGTTCACCAGGGTCCTCGCGGGGTAGCAATCAGCCCCAGCATTTT
CDR3: CASSSPGSSRGSNQPQHF

J: TRBJ2-7
V: TRBV18
D: .
length: 19
size: .
DNA: TGTGCCAGCTCATACTCCATGCCGGGGCTAGCGAAGCTCTCCTACGAGCAGTACTTC
CDR3: CASSYSMPGLAKLSYEQYF

J: TRBJ2-1
V: TRBV6-4
D: .
length: 12
size: .
DNA: TGTGCCAGCAGAAGTCTATCGGGGGAGCAGTTCTTC
CDR3: CASRSLSGEQFF

J: TRBJ1-2
V: TRBV29-1
D: TRBD1
length: 15
size: once
DNA: TGCAGCGTTGAAGGGGGACAGGGGGCTCGGTATGGCTACACCTTC
CDR3: CSVEGGQGARYGYTF

J: TRBJ1-5
V: TRBV16
D: .
length: 12
size: few
DNA: TGTGCCAGCAGCCAAGGCTTCCAGCCCCAGCATTTT
CDR3: CASSQGFQPQHF

J: TRBJ2-7
V: TRBV7-8
D: .
length: 13
size: .
DNA: TGTGCCAGCAGCTTACGACAGCGCTACGAGCAGTACTTC
CDR3: CASSLRQRYEQYF

J: TRBJ1-1
V: TRBV2
D: .
length: 13
size: .
DNA: TGTGCCAGCAGTGAAGGGGGGGGTACTGAAGCTTTCTTT
CDR3: CASSEGGGTEAFF

J: TRBJ2-2
V: TRBV7-8
D: TRBD2
length: 19
size: .
DNA: TGTGCCAGCAGCTGGTTAGAGACTAGCGGGAGGTCTCTTTTAGGGGAGCTGTTTTTT
CDR3: CASSWLETSGRSLLGELFF

J: TRBJ2-1
V: TRBV6-1
D: TRBD2
length: 16
size: .
DNA: TGTGCCAGCAGTGAGTCTCTAGCGGGAGGGTGGAATGAGCAGTTCTTC
CDR3: CASSESLAGGWNEQFF

J: TRBJ1-1
V: TRBV5-1
D: .
length: 14
size: .
DNA: TGCGCCAGCAGCTTCGGTCAGGAGGACACTGAAGCTTTCTTT
CDR3: CASSFGQEDTEAFF

J: TRBJ2-3
V: TRBV7-3
D: .
length: 14
size: .
DNA: TGTGCCAGCAGCCGCCAGGGGACAACGGATACGCAGTATTTT
CDR3: CASSRQGTTDTQYF

J: TRBJ1-5
V: TRBV6-6
D: .
length: 13
size: .
DNA: TGTGCCAGCCGAATCGATGACAATCAGCCCCAGCATTTT
CDR3: CASRIDDNQPQHF

J: TRBJ2-5
V: TRBV2
D: TRBD1
length: 14
size: once
DNA: TGTGCCAGCAGCCCAACAGGGGGCTGGGAGACCCAGTACTTC
CDR3: CASSPTGGWETQYF

J: TRBJ1-2
V: TRBV28
D: .
length: 16
size: .
DNA: TGTGCCAGCAGCGTCCTTTTGCAACCCAAGGACTATGGCTACACCTTC
CDR3: CASSVLLQPKDYGYTF

J: TRBJ2-4
V: TRBV9
D: .
length: 16
size: .
DNA: TGTGCCAGCAGCGTAGAGGGCAGGGCGACAATAAACATTCAGTACTTC
CDR3: CASSVEGRATINIQYF

J: TRBJ1-1
V: TRBV7-9
D: TRBD1
length: 13
size: .
DNA: TGTGCCAGCAGCTCAACAGGGGGGGCTGAAGCTTTCTTT
CDR3: CASSSTGGAEAFF

J: TRBJ2-7
V: TRBV6-4
D: TRBD2
length: 15
size: .
DNA: TGTGCCAGCAACCAACCAGCGGGACTTTATACCGAGCAGTACTTC
CDR3: CASNQPAGLYTEQYF

J: TRBJ2-7
V: TRBV2
D: TRBD2
length: 16
size: .
DNA: TGTGCCAGCAGTGATCCGAGTAGCGGGAGGATCTACGAGCAGTACTTC
CDR3: CASSDPSSGRIYEQYF

J: TRBJ2-2
V: TRBV7-2
D: .
length: 15
size: .
DNA: TGTGCCAGCAGCTTGGGGGGTAGGAAGACCGGGGAGCTGTTTTTT
CDR3: CASSLGGRKTGELFF

J: TRBJ2-2
V: TRBV9
D: .
length: 15
size: .
DNA: TGTGCCAGCAGCCCCCACAGCCAGAACACCGGGGAGCTGTTTTTT
CDR3: CASSPHSQNTGELFF

J: TRBJ2-1
V: TRBV19
D: TRBD2
length: 18
size: .
DNA: TGTGCCAGTAGTATAGCAAAGTATACTAGCGGGGCATACAATGAGCAGTTCTTC
CDR3: CASSIAKYTSGAYNEQFF